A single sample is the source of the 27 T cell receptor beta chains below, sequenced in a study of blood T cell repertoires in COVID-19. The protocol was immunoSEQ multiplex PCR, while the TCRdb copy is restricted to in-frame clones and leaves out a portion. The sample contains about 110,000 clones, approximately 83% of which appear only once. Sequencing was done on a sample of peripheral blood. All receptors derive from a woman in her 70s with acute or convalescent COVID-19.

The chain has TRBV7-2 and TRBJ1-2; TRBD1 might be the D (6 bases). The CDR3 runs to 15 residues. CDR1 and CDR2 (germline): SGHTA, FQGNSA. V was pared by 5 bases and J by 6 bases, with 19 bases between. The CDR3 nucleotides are TGTGCCAGCAGCCGCGCGGGGGGGGGCCAAGATGGCTACACCTTC. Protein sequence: CASSRAGGGQDGYTF.

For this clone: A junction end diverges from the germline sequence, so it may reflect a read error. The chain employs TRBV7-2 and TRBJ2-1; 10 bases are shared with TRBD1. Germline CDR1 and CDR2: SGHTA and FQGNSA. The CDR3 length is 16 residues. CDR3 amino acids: CASSIAGTGAYNEQFF. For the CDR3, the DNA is TGTGCCAGCAGCATAGCCGGGACAGGGGCGTACAATGAGCAGTTCTTC.

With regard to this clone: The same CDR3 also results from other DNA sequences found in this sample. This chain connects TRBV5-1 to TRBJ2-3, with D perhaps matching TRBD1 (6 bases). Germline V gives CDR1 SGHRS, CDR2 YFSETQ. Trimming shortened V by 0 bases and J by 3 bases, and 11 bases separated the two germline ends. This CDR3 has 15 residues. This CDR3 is CASSLGGPGTDTQYF. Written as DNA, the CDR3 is TGCGCCAGCAGCTTGGGGGGGCCGGGGACAGATACGCAGTATTTT.

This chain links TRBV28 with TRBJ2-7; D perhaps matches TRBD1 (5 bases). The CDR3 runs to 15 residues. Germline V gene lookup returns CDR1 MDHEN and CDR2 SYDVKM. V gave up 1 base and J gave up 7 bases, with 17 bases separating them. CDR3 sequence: CASSLLGRSQGEQYV. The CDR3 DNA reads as TGTGCCAGCAGTTTATTAGGCCGCTCCCAGGGAGAGCAGTACGTC.

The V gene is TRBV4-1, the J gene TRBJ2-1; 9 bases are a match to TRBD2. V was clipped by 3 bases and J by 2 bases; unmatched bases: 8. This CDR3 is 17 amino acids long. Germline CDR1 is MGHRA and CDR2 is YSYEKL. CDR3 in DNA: TGCGCCAGCAGCCAGAGCGGGGGGCCTCTAACCTACAATGAGCAGTTCTTC. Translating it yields CASSQSGGPLTYNEQFF.

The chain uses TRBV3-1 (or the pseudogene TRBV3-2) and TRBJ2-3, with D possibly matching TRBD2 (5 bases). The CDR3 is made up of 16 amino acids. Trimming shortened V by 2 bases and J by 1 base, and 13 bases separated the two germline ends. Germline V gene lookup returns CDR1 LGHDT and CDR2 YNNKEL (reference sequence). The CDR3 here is CASSQTGRGGTDTQYF. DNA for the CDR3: TGTGCCAGCAGCCAAACGGGGAGAGGTGGCACAGATACGCAGTATTTT.

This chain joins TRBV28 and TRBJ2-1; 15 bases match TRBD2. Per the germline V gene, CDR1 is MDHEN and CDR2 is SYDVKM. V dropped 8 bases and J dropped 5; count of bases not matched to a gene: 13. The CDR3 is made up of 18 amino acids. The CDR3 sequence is CASVGLWTSGRADNEQFF. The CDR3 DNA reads TGTGCCAGCGTGGGGCTTTGGACTAGCGGGAGGGCCGACAATGAGCAGTTCTTC.

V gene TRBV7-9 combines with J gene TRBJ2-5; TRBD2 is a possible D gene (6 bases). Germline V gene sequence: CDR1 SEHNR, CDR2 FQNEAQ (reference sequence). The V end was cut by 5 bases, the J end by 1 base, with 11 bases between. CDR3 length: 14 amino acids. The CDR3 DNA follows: TGTGCCAGCAGCCCCCGGGAGCGCCAAGAGACCCAGTACTTC. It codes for CASSPRERQETQYF.

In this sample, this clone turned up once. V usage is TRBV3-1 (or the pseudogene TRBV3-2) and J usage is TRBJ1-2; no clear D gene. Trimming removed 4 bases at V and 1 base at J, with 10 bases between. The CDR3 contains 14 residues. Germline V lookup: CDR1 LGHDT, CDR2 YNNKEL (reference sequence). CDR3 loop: CASSPGSNNYGYTF. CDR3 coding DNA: TGTGCCAGCAGCCCCGGGTCTAATAACTATGGCTACACCTTC.

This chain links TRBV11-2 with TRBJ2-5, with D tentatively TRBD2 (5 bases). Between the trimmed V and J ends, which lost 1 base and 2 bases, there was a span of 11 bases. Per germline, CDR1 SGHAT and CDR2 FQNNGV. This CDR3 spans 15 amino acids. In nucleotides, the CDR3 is TGTGCCAGCAGCTTAGTTCGGGAAAGACAAGAGACCCAGTACTTC. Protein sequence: CASSLVRERQETQYF.

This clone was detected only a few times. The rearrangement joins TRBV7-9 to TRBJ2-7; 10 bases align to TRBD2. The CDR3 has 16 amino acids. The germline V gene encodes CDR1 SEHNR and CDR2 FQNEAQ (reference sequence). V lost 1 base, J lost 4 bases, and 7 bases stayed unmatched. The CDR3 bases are TGTGCCAGCAGCTTAGGACGTCTAGCGGGAGAATACGAGCAGTACTTC. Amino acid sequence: CASSLGRLAGEYEQYF.

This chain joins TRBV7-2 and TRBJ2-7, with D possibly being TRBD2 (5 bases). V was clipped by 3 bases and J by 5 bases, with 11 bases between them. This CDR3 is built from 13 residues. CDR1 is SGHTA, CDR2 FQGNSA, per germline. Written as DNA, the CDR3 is TGTGCCAGCAGCTTTAGCGCGGTAAACGAGCAGTACGTC. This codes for CASSFSAVNEQYV.

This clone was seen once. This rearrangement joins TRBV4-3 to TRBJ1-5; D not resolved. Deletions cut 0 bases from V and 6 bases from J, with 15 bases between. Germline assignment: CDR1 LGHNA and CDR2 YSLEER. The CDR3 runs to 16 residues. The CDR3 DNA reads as TGCGCCAGCAGCCAAGATCTGAGAGGGATGGGTCAGCCCCAGCATTTT. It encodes CASSQDLRGMGQPQHF.

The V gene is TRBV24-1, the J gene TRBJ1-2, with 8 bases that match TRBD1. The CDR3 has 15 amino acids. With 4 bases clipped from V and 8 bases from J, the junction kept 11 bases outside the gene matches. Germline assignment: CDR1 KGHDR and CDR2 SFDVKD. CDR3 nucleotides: TGTGCCACCAGTGACCCGGGACAGGCTCTATGGGGCTACACCTTC. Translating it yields CATSDPGQALWGYTF.

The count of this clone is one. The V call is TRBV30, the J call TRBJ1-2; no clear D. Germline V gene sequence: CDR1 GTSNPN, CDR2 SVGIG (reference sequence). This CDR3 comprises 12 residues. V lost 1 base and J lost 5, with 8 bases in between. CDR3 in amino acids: CAWSEGVYGYTF. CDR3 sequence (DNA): TGTGCCTGGAGTGAGGGAGTTTATGGCTACACCTTC.

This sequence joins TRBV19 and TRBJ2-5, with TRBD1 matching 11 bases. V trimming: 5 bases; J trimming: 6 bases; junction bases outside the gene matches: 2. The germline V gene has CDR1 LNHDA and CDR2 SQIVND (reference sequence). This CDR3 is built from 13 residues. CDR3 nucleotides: TGTGCCAGTAGTTGGACAGGGGGCCAGACCCAGTACTTC. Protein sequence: CASSWTGGQTQYF.

The CDR3: CASSQDGGAGYGYTF. The CDR3 DNA follows: TGCGCCAGCAGCCAAGATGGGGGGGCGGGCTATGGCTACACCTTC. The chain employs TRBV4-1 and TRBJ1-2; D is perhaps TRBD1 (6 bases). The germline CDR1 and CDR2 sequences are MGHRA and YSYEKL. The CDR3 loop spans 15 amino acids. Trimming took off 0 bases at V and 4 bases at J, with 12 bases between the two ends.

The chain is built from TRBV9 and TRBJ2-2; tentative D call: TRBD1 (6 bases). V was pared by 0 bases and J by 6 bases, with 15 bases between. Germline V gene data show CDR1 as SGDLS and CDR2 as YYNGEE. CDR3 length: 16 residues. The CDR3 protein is CASSVEGRQVPGELFF. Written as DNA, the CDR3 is TGTGCCAGCAGCGTAGAGGGACGACAGGTTCCCGGGGAGCTGTTTTTT.

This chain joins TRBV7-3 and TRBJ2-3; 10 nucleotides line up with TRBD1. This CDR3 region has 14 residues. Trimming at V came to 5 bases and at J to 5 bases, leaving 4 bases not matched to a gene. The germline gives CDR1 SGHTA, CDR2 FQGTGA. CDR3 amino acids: CASSPRTGGDTQYF. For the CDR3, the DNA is TGTGCCAGCAGCCCGAGGACAGGGGGAGATACGCAGTATTTT.

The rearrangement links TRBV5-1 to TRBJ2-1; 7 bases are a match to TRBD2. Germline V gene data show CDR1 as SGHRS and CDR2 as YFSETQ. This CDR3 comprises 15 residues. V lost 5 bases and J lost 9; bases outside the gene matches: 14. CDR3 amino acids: CASSFVGGRMGEQFF. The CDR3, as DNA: TGCGCCAGCAGTTTTGTCGGCGGGAGAATGGGTGAGCAGTTCTTC. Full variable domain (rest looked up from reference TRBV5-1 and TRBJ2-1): KAGVTQTPRYLIKTRGQQVTLSCSPISGHRSVSWYQQTPGQGLQFLFEYFSETQRNKGNFPGRFSGRQFSNSRSEMNVSTLELGDSALYLCASSFVGGRMGEQFFGPGTRLTVL.

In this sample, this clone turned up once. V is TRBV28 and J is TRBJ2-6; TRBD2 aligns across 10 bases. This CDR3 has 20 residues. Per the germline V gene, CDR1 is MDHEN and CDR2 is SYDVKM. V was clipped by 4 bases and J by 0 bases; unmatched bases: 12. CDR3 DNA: TGTGCCAGCAGTTCGTACCCTAGACTAGCGGGCCGCTCTGGGGCCAACGTCCTGACTTTC. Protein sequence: CASSSYPRLAGRSGANVLTF.

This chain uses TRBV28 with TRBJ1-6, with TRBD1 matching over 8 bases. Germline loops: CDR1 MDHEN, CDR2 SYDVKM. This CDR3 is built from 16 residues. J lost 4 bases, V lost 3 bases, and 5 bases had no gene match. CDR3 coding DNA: TGTGCCAGCAGTTTCCCCTGGACAGGGTATAATTCACCCCTCCACTTT. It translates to CASSFPWTGYNSPLHF.

The CDR3 is CASSLLAGPGYTF. As DNA, the CDR3 is TGTGCCAGCAGTTTATTAGCGGGTCCTGGCTACACCTTC. This chain uses TRBV28 with TRBJ1-2, with D unclear. Trimming removed 1 base at V and 7 bases at J, with 10 bases between. This CDR3 comprises 13 residues. Germline V gives CDR1 MDHEN, CDR2 SYDVKM.

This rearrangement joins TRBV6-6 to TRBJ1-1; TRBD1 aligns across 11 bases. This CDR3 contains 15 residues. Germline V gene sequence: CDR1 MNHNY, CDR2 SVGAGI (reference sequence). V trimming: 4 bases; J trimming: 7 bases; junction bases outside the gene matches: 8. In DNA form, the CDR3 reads TGTGCCAGCAGTTTTTCCTCGGACAGGGGGCTTGAAGCTTTCTTT. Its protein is CASSFSSDRGLEAFF.

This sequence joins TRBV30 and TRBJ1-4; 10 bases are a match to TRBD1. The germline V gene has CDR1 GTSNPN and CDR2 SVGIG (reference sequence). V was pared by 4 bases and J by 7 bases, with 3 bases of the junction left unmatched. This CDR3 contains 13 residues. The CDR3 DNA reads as TGTGCCTGGACCGGGACAGGGGTTGAAAAACTGTTTTTT. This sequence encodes CAWTGTGVEKLFF.

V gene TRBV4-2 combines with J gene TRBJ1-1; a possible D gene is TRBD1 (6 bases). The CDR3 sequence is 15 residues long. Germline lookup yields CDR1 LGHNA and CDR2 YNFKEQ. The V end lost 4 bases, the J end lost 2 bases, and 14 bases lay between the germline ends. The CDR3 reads CASSREQGSNTEAFF. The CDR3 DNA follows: TGTGCCAGCAGCCGCGAACAGGGCAGCAACACTGAAGCTTTCTTT.

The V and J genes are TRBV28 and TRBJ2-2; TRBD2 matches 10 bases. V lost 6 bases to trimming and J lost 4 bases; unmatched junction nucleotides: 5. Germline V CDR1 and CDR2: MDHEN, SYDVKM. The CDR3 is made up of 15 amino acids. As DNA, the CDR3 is TGTGCCAGCAGCCAACTAGCGGGGTCCACCGGGGAGCTGTTTTTT. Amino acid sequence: CASSQLAGSTGELFF.